These 28 T cell receptor beta chains came from one sample sequenced in a study of beta chain features in type 1 diabetes. Every isolated RNA sample was fully reverse transcribed, so sequencing captured expressed TCRB transcripts. The repertoire was sequenced with immunoSEQ multiplex PCR; TCRdb's copy has only in-frame clones and lacks some. The sample records about 620,000 clones, about a sixth being singletons. The specimen was naive CD4+ T cells from blood. These receptors all stem from a man between 18 and 35 years old in good health.

The chain uses TRBV5-5 and TRBJ1-4; tentatively, D is TRBD1 (5 bases). V gave up 4 bases and J gave up 3 bases, with 25 bases separating them. This CDR3 has 19 amino acids. Germline-derived CDR1 and CDR2 are SGHKS and YYEKEE (reference sequence). The CDR3 nucleotides are TGTGCCAGCAGCATAACCGTGTACCAGGGTGCTATTGCTAATGAAAAACTGTTTTTT. The encoded protein is CASSITVYQGAIANEKLFF. The variable domain in full, completed from reference TRBV5-5 and TRBJ1-4, reads DAGVTQSPTHLIKTRGQQVTLRCSPISGHKSVSWYQQVLGQGPQFIFQYYEKEERGRGNFPDRFSARQFPNYSSELNVNALLLGDSALYLCASSITVYQGAIANEKLFFGSGTQLSVL.

This clone was observed a handful of times. CDR3: CASSVGTSGKGNEQFF. The DNA for the CDR3 is TGTGCCAGCAGCGTCGGGACTAGCGGGAAAGGAAATGAGCAGTTCTTC. This chain connects TRBV11-1 to TRBJ2-1; TRBD2 aligns across 13 bases. Germline values: CDR1 SGHAT, CDR2 FQDESV (reference sequence). The CDR3 is made up of 16 amino acids. V lost 5 bases and J lost 7; bases outside the gene matches: 8.

The chain is built from TRBV7-9 and TRBJ2-7, with D possibly being TRBD1 (6 bases). The CDR3 runs to 14 residues. Germline values: CDR1 SEHNR, CDR2 FQNEAQ (reference sequence). V lost 5 bases, J lost 3 bases, and 14 bases lay in between. CDR3 bases: TGTGCCAGCAGCCAAGAACAGGGAAACTACGAGCAGTACTTC. Its protein product is CASSQEQGNYEQYF.

The sample holds a few counts of this clone. This sequence joins TRBV9 and TRBJ2-3; 8 bases are a match to TRBD1. J gave up 2 bases and V 9 bases, and 8 bases lay outside the gene matches. The V gene's germline CDR1 is SGDLS and CDR2 YYNGEE. The CDR3 is made up of 14 amino acids. As DNA, the CDR3 is TGTGCCACCTCTAGGACAGGGAACACAGATACGCAGTATTTT. This gives the protein CATSRTGNTDTQYF.

About this clone: Other nucleotide sequences from this sample produce the same CDR3. This rearrangement joins TRBV18 to TRBJ1-5; 9 bases agree with TRBD1. CDR3 length: 13 amino acids. The trim removed 3 bases at V and 6 bases at J, leaving 0 bases unmatched. The V gene's germline CDR1 is KGHSH and CDR2 LQKENI. The CDR3 DNA sequence: TGTGCCAGCTCACCGGACAGGGGTCAGCCCCAGCATTTT. The encoded protein is CASSPDRGQPQHF.

This clone was seen only a few times. V is TRBV7-2 and J is TRBJ1-1, with D tentatively TRBD1 (6 bases). The V gene lost 6 bases and the J gene lost 1 base, with 15 bases spanning the gap. Germline V gene sequence: CDR1 SGHTA, CDR2 FQGNSA. The CDR3 totals 15 residues. Here the CDR3 DNA reads TGTGCCAGCAGTCAGGGGACGGGCGCGAACACTGAAGCTTTCTTT. As protein: CASSQGTGANTEAFF.

This clone has only one observation. The chain has TRBV5-1 and TRBJ1-2, with D possibly matching TRBD1 (6 bases). V was cut by 0 bases and J by 5 bases, with 20 bases left in between. The CDR3 is 17 amino acids. Germline CDR1 is SGHRS and CDR2 is YFSETQ. CDR3 amino acids: CASSLAPLDSGGYGYTF. CDR3 nucleotides: TGCGCCAGCAGCTTGGCCCCCCTGGACAGTGGAGGGTATGGCTACACCTTC.

Here the CDR3 DNA reads TGTGCCAGCAGCACAAGAGATACGCAGTATTTT. Its translation is CASSTRDTQYF. The chain has TRBV7-9 and TRBJ2-3; D ambiguous. Germline V gives CDR1 SEHNR, CDR2 FQNEAQ (reference sequence). The CDR3 has 11 amino acids. The V gene lost 5 bases and the J gene lost 5 bases, with 5 bases spanning the gap.

This clone has a handful of counts. The chain uses TRBV18 and TRBJ1-1, with 7 bases matching TRBD1. V shed 3 bases and J 0 bases; nucleotides not matched to a gene: 13. Germline assignment: CDR1 KGHSH and CDR2 LQKENI. The CDR3 contains 18 residues. The CDR3 region is CASSPLRQGPTMNTEAFF. CDR3 bases: TGTGCCAGCTCACCGCTTAGACAGGGCCCCACGATGAACACTGAAGCTTTCTTT.

This clone was counted a few times. The V and J genes are TRBV5-4 and TRBJ1-1; no reliable D call. The CDR3 totals 15 residues. Trimming pared 0 bases from V and 6 bases from J, leaving 15 bases between. Germline CDR1 is SGHNT and CDR2 is YYREEE (reference sequence). CDR3 DNA: TGTGCCAGCAGCTTGGACTCACGCGGAAGTGCTGAAGCTTTCTTT. Translation: CASSLDSRGSAEAFF.

The rearrangement links TRBV6-5 to TRBJ1-3; no clear D. Trimming shortened V by 6 bases and J by 0 bases, and 12 bases separated the two germline ends. The germline gives CDR1 MNHEY, CDR2 SVGAGI. This CDR3 region has 15 residues. DNA for the CDR3: TGTGCCAGCAGCCCCCGTCTGAACTCTGGAAACACCATATATTTT. The encoded protein is CASSPRLNSGNTIYF.

The V and J genes are TRBV11-1 and TRBJ2-3; D gene unclear. This CDR3 is 17 amino acids long. Germline lookup yields CDR1 SGHAT and CDR2 FQDESV (reference sequence). Trimming stripped 1 base from V and 2 bases from J, with 16 bases between. The CDR3 DNA reads as TGTGCCAGCAGCTTAGGGATGACACTCCTTTCCACAGATACGCAGTATTTT. The encoded protein is CASSLGMTLLSTDTQYF.

This clone was seen a handful of times. The V gene is TRBV29-1, the J gene TRBJ2-7; 7 bases line up with TRBD2. The CDR3 sequence is 12 residues long. V gave up 1 base and J gave up 5 bases; unmatched junction bases: 2. Looked up from germline, CDR1 is SQVTM and CDR2 is ANQGSEA. The DNA of the CDR3 is TGCAGCGTTGAAGTTGGGGGGGACGAGCAGTACTTC. Its translation is CSVEVGGDEQYF.

The table lists this clone with a few counts. The rearrangement uses TRBV29-1 and TRBJ2-7; 12 bases are shared with TRBD1. The CDR3 is 13 amino acids. CDR1 SQVTM and CDR2 ANQGSEA come from the germline V gene. The junction had 3 bases not matched to a gene; V was cut back by 4 bases and J by 5 bases. CDR3 amino acids: CSVAGTGGNEQYF. CDR3 sequence (DNA): TGCAGCGTTGCCGGGACAGGGGGCAACGAGCAGTACTTC.

This clone appeared a few times. The rearrangement links TRBV6-4 to TRBJ1-2; 7 bases match TRBD1. The CDR3 consists of 12 residues. V shed 6 bases, J shed 5 bases, and the junction held 3 bases outside the gene matches. Germline CDR1 reads MRHNA; CDR2 reads SNTAGT. The CDR3 DNA reads TGTGCCAGCAGAAGACAGGGTTATGGCTACACCTTC. This encodes CASRRQGYGYTF.

This clone has just a few counts. This sequence joins TRBV9 and TRBJ1-2, with 12 bases lining up with TRBD1. Germline trimming cut 0 bases from V and 8 bases from J; bases unmatched to any gene: 8. This CDR3 region has 16 residues. CDR1 and CDR2 from the germline V gene are SGDLS and YYNGEE. CDR3: CASSVAPGQGASGYTF. For the CDR3, the DNA is TGTGCCAGCAGCGTAGCTCCGGGACAGGGGGCTAGCGGCTACACCTTC.

This chain uses TRBV19 with TRBJ2-1; TRBD1 aligns across 10 bases. V lost 3 bases, J lost 4 bases, and 3 bases stayed unmatched. The CDR3 is 15 residues long. Germline V gene data show CDR1 as LNHDA and CDR2 as SQIVND (reference sequence). The CDR3 protein is CASSIDRGLYNEQFF. CDR3 DNA sequence: TGTGCCAGTAGTATCGACAGGGGGCTGTACAATGAGCAGTTCTTC.

The chain couples TRBV30 to TRBJ1-2; D is uncertain. The V gene's germline CDR1 is GTSNPN and CDR2 SVGIG (reference sequence). V lost 3 bases and J 7 bases, leaving 9 bases between the germline ends. This CDR3 spans 11 amino acids. CDR3 sequence (DNA): TGTGCCTGGAGGGGTCAAGGTGGCTACACCTTC. Translating it yields CAWRGQGGYTF.

The chain joins TRBV7-9 to TRBJ1-5; unclear D gene. Trimming took 5 bases from V and 2 from J, leaving 10 bases between them. The CDR3 sequence is 14 residues long. Germline V lookup: CDR1 SEHNR, CDR2 FQNEAQ (reference sequence). The CDR3 region has the DNA TGTGCCAGCAGCCCGGGTACGGGCAATCAGCCCCAGCATTTT. Residues: CASSPGTGNQPQHF.

This clone was observed a handful of times. This specimen includes other DNA sequences encoding the same CDR3. V and J are TRBV7-2 and TRBJ2-5; D ambiguous. V lost 4 bases and J lost 4, with 4 bases in between. The germline V gene encodes CDR1 SGHTA and CDR2 FQGNSA. The CDR3 is 11 amino acids. CDR3 region: CASSSGETQYF. CDR3 nucleotides: TGTGCCAGCAGCTCGGGAGAGACCCAGTACTTC.

This clone appeared a few times. This chain uses TRBV10-3 with TRBJ2-3, with 8 bases aligning to TRBD2. The germline V gene encodes CDR1 ENHRY and CDR2 SYGVKD. The junction had 6 bases not matched to a gene; V was cut back by 9 bases and J by 1 base. The CDR3 sequence is 14 residues long. The CDR3 nucleotides are TGTGCCATACAAGCGGGAGTGGGCACAGATACGCAGTATTTT. As protein: CAIQAGVGTDTQYF.

This chain connects TRBV5-1 to TRBJ2-7; TRBD2 matches at 7 bases. Trimming at V came to 1 base and at J to 5 bases, leaving 12 bases not matched to a gene. This CDR3 comprises 16 residues. Germline CDR1 and CDR2: SGHRS and YFSETQ. This chain's CDR3 is CASSLPSSGGSHEQYF. In nucleotides, the CDR3 is TGCGCCAGCAGCTTGCCCTCTTCGGGGGGTAGCCACGAGCAGTACTTC.

This clone was counted only a few times. The same CDR3 arises from other DNA sequences in this sample as well. The chain links TRBV7-9 to TRBJ1-1; 7 nucleotides agree with TRBD1. With V trimmed by 6 bases and J by 4 bases, 5 bases remained unmatched. The CDR3 has 13 residues. Germline V lookup: CDR1 SEHNR, CDR2 FQNEAQ (reference sequence). CDR3 protein: CASSRGQGTEAFF. The CDR3 DNA sequence: TGTGCCAGCAGTAGGGGGCAGGGCACTGAAGCTTTCTTT.

This chain connects TRBV5-1 to TRBJ2-5; 7 bases line up with TRBD1. Unmatched junction bases numbered 8, after V lost 4 bases and J lost 2 bases. This CDR3 is built from 15 residues. The germline CDR1 and CDR2 sequences are SGHRS and YFSETQ. The CDR3 coding sequence is TGCGCCAGCAGCCCGCTAGGACAGGCACAAGAGACCCAGTACTTC. It is translated as CASSPLGQAQETQYF.

The V and J genes are TRBV28 and TRBJ1-2; D possibly corresponds to TRBD1 (5 bases). The CDR3 covers 10 residues. Germline loops: CDR1 MDHEN, CDR2 SYDVKM. Deletions cut 6 bases from V and 10 bases from J, with 9 bases between. The CDR3 bases are TGTGCCAGCAGCAGGGTAGACTACACCTTC. This gives the protein CASSRVDYTF.

This clone turned up a few times. The gene calls are TRBV10-3 and TRBJ2-6, with D perhaps TRBD1 (6 bases). Germline V gives CDR1 ENHRY, CDR2 SYGVKD. The V end was cut by 4 bases, the J end by 0 bases, with 22 bases between. The CDR3 is made up of 20 amino acids. The CDR3 nucleotides are TGTGCCATCAGTGCCTCCCGAGATGGGAGCAGGGGCTCTGGGGCCAACGTCCTGACTTTC. As protein: CAISASRDGSRGSGANVLTF.

The chain joins TRBV28 to TRBJ1-4; D unresolved. The CDR3 is 13 amino acids. The germline V and J ends were trimmed by 7 bases and 3 bases, with 9 bases remaining between them. Looked up from germline, CDR1 is MDHEN and CDR2 is SYDVKM. In nucleotides, the CDR3 is TGTGCCAGCATGTCCGGGTCTAATGAAAAACTGTTTTTT. Translated, it gives CASMSGSNEKLFF.

Details on this clone: Other DNA sequences in the same sample also yield this CDR3. V gene TRBV5-1 combines with J gene TRBJ1-2; maybe TRBD1 (6 bases). The CDR3 has 13 residues. Germline CDR1 is SGHRS and CDR2 is YFSETQ. Deletions cut 0 bases from V and 3 bases from J, with 6 bases between. CDR3 sequence: CASSLGQDYGYTF. CDR3 nucleotides: TGCGCCAGCAGCTTGGGACAGGACTATGGCTACACCTTC.